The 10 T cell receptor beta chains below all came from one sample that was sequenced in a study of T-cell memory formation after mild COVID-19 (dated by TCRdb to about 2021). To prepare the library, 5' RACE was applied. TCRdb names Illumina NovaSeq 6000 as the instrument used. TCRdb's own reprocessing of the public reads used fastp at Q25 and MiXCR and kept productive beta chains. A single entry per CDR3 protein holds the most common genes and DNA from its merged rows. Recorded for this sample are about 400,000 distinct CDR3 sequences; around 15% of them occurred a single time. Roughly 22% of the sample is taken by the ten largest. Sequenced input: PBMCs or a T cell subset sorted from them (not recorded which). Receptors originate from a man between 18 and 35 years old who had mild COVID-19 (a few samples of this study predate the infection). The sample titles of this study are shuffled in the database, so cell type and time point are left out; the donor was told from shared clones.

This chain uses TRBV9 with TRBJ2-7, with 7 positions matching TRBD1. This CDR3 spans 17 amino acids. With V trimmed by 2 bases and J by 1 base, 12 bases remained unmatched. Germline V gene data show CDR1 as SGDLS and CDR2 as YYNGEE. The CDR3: CASSVPNGTAVSYEQYV. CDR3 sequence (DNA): TGTGCCAGCAGCGTCCCGAACGGGACAGCCGTATCCTACGAGCAGTACGTC.

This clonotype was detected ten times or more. In DNA form, the CDR3 reads TGCGCCAGCAGCTGGGACGGAAATCAGCCCCAGCATTTT. Translated: CASSWDGNQPQHF. The chain links TRBV5-1 to TRBJ1-5; D possibly corresponds to TRBD1 (5 bases). Trimming removed 3 bases at V and 4 bases at J, with 8 bases between. Per germline, CDR1 SGHRS and CDR2 YFSETQ. The CDR3 is 13 residues long.

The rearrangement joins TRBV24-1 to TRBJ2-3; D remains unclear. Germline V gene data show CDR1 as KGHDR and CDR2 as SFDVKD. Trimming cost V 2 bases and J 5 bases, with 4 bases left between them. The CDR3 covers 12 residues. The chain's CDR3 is CATSDSGDTQYF. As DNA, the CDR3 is TGTGCCACCAGTGATTCCGGAGATACGCAGTATTTT.

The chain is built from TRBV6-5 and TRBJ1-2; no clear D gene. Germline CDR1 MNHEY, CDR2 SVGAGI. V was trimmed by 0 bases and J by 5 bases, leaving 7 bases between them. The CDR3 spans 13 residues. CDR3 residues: CASSYSAAYGYTF. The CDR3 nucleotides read TGTGCCAGCAGTTACTCGGCAGCGTATGGCTACACCTTC.

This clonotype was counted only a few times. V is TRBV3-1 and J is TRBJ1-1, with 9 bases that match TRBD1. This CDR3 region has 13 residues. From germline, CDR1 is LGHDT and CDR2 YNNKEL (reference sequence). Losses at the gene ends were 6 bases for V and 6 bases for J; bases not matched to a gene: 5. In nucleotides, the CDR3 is TGTGCCAGCAGGAAACAGGGGGCCGCTGAAGCTTTCTTT. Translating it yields CASRKQGAAEAFF.

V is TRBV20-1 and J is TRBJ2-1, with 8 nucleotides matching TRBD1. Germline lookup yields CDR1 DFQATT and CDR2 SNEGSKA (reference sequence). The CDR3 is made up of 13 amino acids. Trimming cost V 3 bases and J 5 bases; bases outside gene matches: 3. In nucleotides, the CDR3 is TGCAGTGCTAGGGACAGGGCTAACAATGAGCAGTTCTTC. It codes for CSARDRANNEQFF.

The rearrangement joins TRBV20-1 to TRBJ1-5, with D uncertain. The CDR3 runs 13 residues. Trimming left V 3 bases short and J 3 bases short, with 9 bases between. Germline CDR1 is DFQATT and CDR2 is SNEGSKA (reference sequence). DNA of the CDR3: TGCAGTGCTAGTTTTGCGAACAATCAGCCCCAGCATTTT. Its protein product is CSASFANNQPQHF.

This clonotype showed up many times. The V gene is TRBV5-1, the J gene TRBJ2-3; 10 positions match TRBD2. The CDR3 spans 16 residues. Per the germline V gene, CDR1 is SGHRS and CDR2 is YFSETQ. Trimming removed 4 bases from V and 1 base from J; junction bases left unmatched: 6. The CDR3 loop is CASSPSTSGGTDTQYF. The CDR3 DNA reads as TGCGCCAGCAGCCCCTCAACTAGCGGGGGCACAGATACGCAGTATTTT.

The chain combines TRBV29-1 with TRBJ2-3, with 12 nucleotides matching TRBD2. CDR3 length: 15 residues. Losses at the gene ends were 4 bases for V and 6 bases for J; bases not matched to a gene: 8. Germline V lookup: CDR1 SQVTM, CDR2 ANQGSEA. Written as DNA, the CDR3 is TGCAGCGTTGGAGGCGGACTAGCGGGGAGGGATACGCAGTATTTT. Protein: CSVGGGLAGRDTQYF.

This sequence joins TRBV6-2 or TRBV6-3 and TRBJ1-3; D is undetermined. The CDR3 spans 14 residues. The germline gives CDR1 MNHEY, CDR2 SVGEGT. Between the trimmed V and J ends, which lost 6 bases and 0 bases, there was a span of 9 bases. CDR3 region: CASRTVSSGNTIYF. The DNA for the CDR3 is TGTGCCAGCAGGACGGTCAGCTCTGGAAACACCATATATTTT.